These 5 T cell receptor beta chains share one sample of origin, sequenced in a study of identical twins (dated by TCRdb to about 2016). Receptors were amplified or captured by 5' RACE. TCRdb lists the instrument as Illumina HiSeq 2000. Using fastp at Q25 and MiXCR, TCRdb reprocessed the public reads and kept productive beta chains. Each CDR3 protein appears once, grouped with its most common genes and DNA. The sample table holds around 690,000 distinct CDR3 sequences, of which 20% to 25% were seen once. The ten largest clones take up 4% to 5.5% of the sample. This same sample was also taken into another study, of T cells expressing NK-cell markers.

Sequenced material: PBMCs. The receptors stem from a woman aged 18 to 35 in good health.

This chain joins TRBV12-3 or TRBV12-4 and TRBJ1-5, with unresolved D. The CDR3 sequence is 14 residues long. The V end was cut by 0 bases, the J end by 5 bases, with 8 bases between. The CDR3 DNA reads TGTGCCAGCAGTTTAGCGGAGGAGGATCAGCCCCAGCATTTT. Residues: CASSLAEEDQPQHF.

In this sample, this clonotype turned up many times. The rearrangement uses TRBV10-1 and TRBJ2-2, with TRBD1 as a possible D gene (6 bases). The CDR3 has 13 amino acids. Looked up from germline, CDR1 is WNHNN and CDR2 is SYGVQD (reference sequence). V was pared by 8 bases and J by 3 bases, with 10 bases between. The chain's CDR3 is CASGEGDTGELFF. CDR3 nucleotide sequence: TGCGCCAGCGGAGAGGGGGACACCGGGGAGCTGTTTTTT.

The chain combines TRBV7-9 with TRBJ2-3; D is perhaps TRBD2 (5 bases). V lost 6 bases, J lost 0 bases, and 13 bases lay in between. Germline V gene lookup returns CDR1 SEHNR and CDR2 FQNEAQ (reference sequence). The CDR3 totals 15 residues. The DNA for the CDR3 is TGTGCCAGCAGAGGAGAGGGAGCCAGCACAGATACGCAGTATTTT. Its protein product is CASRGEGASTDTQYF.

This clonotype has ten or more counts. V usage is TRBV5-1 and J usage is TRBJ1-1; 9 bases fit TRBD1. The germline V gene encodes CDR1 SGHRS and CDR2 YFSETQ. There are 15 residues in the CDR3. V gave up 2 bases and J gave up 3 bases; unmatched junction bases: 5. CDR3 nucleotide sequence: TGCGCCAGCAGCTTAACACAGGGGGCAGACACTGAAGCTTTCTTT. Translation: CASSLTQGADTEAFF.

In this sample, this clonotype turned up many times. The chain recombines TRBV4-1 with TRBJ1-1; D remains ambiguous. Germline-derived CDR1 and CDR2 are MGHRA and YSYEKL. The CDR3 extends over 19 amino acids. The V end was cut by 2 bases, the J end by 2 bases, with 24 bases between. Written as DNA, the CDR3 is TGCGCCAGCAGCCAATTTCTTATTGGAATGTCGCGGGGTAACACTGAAGCTTTCTTT. It yields the protein CASSQFLIGMSRGNTEAFF.